These 8 T cell receptor beta chains were sequenced from one sample in a study of T-cell memory formation after mild COVID-19. Each CDR3 protein gets one entry after TCRdb re-called the 5' RACE reads with MiXCR. The top ten hold approximately 5.5% of the sample, which has 100,000 to 150,000 distinct CDR3 sequences, about a sixth seen once. Source material: PBMCs or a T cell subset sorted from them (not recorded which). The receptors originated from a man younger than 30 who had mild COVID-19 (a few samples of this study predate the infection). Cell type and time point are not known.

V and J are TRBV20-1 and TRBJ2-2, with 9 nucleotides matching TRBD1. Germline V lookup: CDR1 DFQATT, CDR2 SNEGSKA (reference sequence). The CDR3 consists of 16 residues. The V segment lost 0 bases and the J segment 3 bases; nucleotides outside the gene matches: 5. The CDR3 nucleotides are TGCAGTGCTAGAGATGGGACAGGGCGGTACACCGGGGAGCTGTTTTTT. This gives the protein CSARDGTGRYTGELFF.

The chain employs TRBV7-2 and TRBJ2-1; 7 positions match TRBD2. Trimming took 4 bases from V and 5 from J; bases not matched to a gene: 17. The germline V gene encodes CDR1 SGHTA and CDR2 FQGNSA. The CDR3 runs 18 residues. The CDR3 loop reads CASSSEQVAGPRNNEQFF. The CDR3 nucleotides are TGTGCCAGCAGCTCCGAGCAGGTAGCGGGCCCGAGGAACAATGAGCAGTTCTTC.

This chain joins TRBV20-1 and TRBJ1-5; D gene unclear. This CDR3 region has 13 residues. Germline V CDR1 and CDR2: DFQATT, SNEGSKA (reference sequence). Trimming shortened V by 3 bases and J by 0 bases, and 6 bases separated the two germline ends. The CDR3 is CSASGHSNQPQHF. DNA for the CDR3: TGCAGTGCTAGCGGTCATAGCAATCAGCCCCAGCATTTT.

CDR3 in amino acids: CASSSSRGDNEQFF. The CDR3 coding sequence is TGCGCCAGCAGCTCTTCCAGGGGTGACAATGAGCAGTTCTTC. This chain joins TRBV5-1 and TRBJ2-1; possibly TRBD1 for D (6 bases). CDR1 is SGHRS and CDR2 is YFSETQ in the germline V gene. The CDR3 loop spans 14 amino acids. Trimming cost V 3 bases and J 5 bases, with 12 bases left between them.

In this sample, this clonotype turned up many times. The CDR3 sequence: CSARDRNYEQYF. In nucleotides, the CDR3 is TGCAGTGCTAGAGATCGGAACTACGAGCAGTACTTC. The chain recombines TRBV20-1 with TRBJ2-7; D unresolved. The CDR3 has 12 amino acids. The V gene's germline CDR1 is DFQATT and CDR2 SNEGSKA (reference sequence). V was clipped by 0 bases and J by 3 bases, with 6 bases between them.

This clonotype was detected only a few times. The chain is built from TRBV6-6 and TRBJ2-2; D may be TRBD1 or TRBD2 (5 bases each). With 6 bases removed from V and 4 bases from J, the gap between germline ends came to 18 bases. From germline, CDR1 is MNHNY and CDR2 SVGAGI (reference sequence). The CDR3 totals 16 residues. The CDR3 region has the DNA TGTGCCAGCAGGGAATTCGAGGGGTTGGGCACCGGGGAGCTGTTTTTT. It codes for CASREFEGLGTGELFF.

The chain has TRBV5-1 and TRBJ1-1; D is undetermined. V shed 4 bases and J shed 4 bases, with 14 bases lying between them. The CDR3 has 14 amino acids. Germline values: CDR1 SGHRS, CDR2 YFSETQ. DNA of the CDR3: TGCGCCAGCAGCCTGGCTGTGGGGATCACTGAAGCTTTCTTT. This sequence encodes CASSLAVGITEAFF.

This clonotype was counted between two and nine times. The genes are TRBV6-2 or TRBV6-3 and TRBJ2-5, with D unclear. Germline CDR1 reads MNHEY; CDR2 reads SVGEGT. V lost 8 bases, J lost 0 bases, and 7 bases lay in between. This CDR3 has 12 residues. CDR3: CASRHNQETQYF. The CDR3 nucleotides read TGTGCCAGCCGACACAACCAAGAGACCCAGTACTTC.